The 26 T cell receptor beta chains presented below share a single source sample, sequenced in a study of blood T cell repertoires in COVID-19. TCRdb keeps only in-frame clones here, not all; method: immunoSEQ multiplex PCR. The sample holds about 21,000 clones; over 75% are singletons and the top ten take around 64%. The material sequenced was peripheral blood. These TCRs come from a man older than 75 with acute or convalescent COVID-19.

The V gene is TRBV7-2, the J gene TRBJ2-1; a possible D gene is TRBD1 (6 bases). The V gene lost 2 bases and the J gene lost 0 bases, with 8 bases spanning the gap. The germline gives CDR1 SGHTA, CDR2 FQGNSA. This CDR3 has 15 residues. In nucleotides, the CDR3 is TGTGCCAGCAGCTTATCGGACAGCTCCTACAATGAGCAGTTCTTC. It codes for CASSLSDSSYNEQFF.

The rearrangement links TRBV9 to TRBJ2-2; the D is unclear. Germline CDR1 reads SGDLS; CDR2 reads YYNGEE. The V gene lost 3 bases and the J gene lost 2 bases, with 11 bases spanning the gap. CDR3 length equals 15 residues. This chain's CDR3 is CASSENTVNTGELFF. CDR3 nucleotide sequence: TGTGCCAGCAGCGAAAATACAGTTAACACCGGGGAGCTGTTTTTT.

The V call is TRBV29-1, the J call TRBJ2-5; 11 nucleotides agree with TRBD1. This CDR3 has 15 residues. The V gene's germline CDR1 is SQVTM and CDR2 ANQGSEA. J was trimmed by 5 bases and V by 2 bases; bases with no gene match: 7. CDR3 in DNA: TGCAGCGTTGAATTCGCCGGGACAGGGGGGGAGACCCAGTACTTC. Protein: CSVEFAGTGGETQYF.

This clone has more than one count but fewer than ten. The CDR3 nucleotides are TGTGCCTGGAGTCGACTAGCTGGGGAGACCCAGTACTTC. It specifies CAWSRLAGETQYF. The rearrangement uses TRBV30 and TRBJ2-5; 7 positions match TRBD2. Germline V gives CDR1 GTSNPN, CDR2 SVGIG (reference sequence). With 2 bases clipped from V and 5 bases from J, the junction kept 5 bases outside the gene matches. The CDR3 loop spans 13 amino acids.

The genes are TRBV29-1 and TRBJ2-7, with D possibly TRBD2 on 7 matching bases. Germline V CDR1 and CDR2: SQVTM, ANQGSEA. V lost 3 bases and J 6 bases, leaving 30 bases between the germline ends. The CDR3 length is 18 residues. The DNA of the CDR3 is TGCAGCGTTGAGCGGGGGAGTAAGCGCACCGCAGGGGAGGCCGAGCAGTACTTC. Protein product: CSVERGSKRTAGEAEQYF.

The chain joins TRBV6-5 to TRBJ1-4, with D unclear. Trimming removed 2 bases at V and 4 bases at J, with 5 bases between. Germline V gene data show CDR1 as MNHEY and CDR2 as SVGAGI. The CDR3 length is 13 residues. The CDR3 sequence: CASSYRLNEKLFF. CDR3 nucleotide sequence: TGTGCCAGCAGTTACCGTCTTAATGAAAAACTGTTTTTT.

This rearrangement joins TRBV5-1 to TRBJ1-2; 9 bases fit TRBD1. With 5 bases clipped from V and 6 bases from J, the junction kept 8 bases outside the gene matches. Germline V gene sequence: CDR1 SGHRS, CDR2 YFSETQ. CDR3 size: 14 residues. As DNA, the CDR3 is TGCGCCAGCAGGGTGGAGGGACAGGGCAATGGCTACACCTTC. It is translated as CASRVEGQGNGYTF.

The chain links TRBV4-3 to TRBJ1-5, with D perhaps matching TRBD1 (5 bases). V lost 0 bases and J lost 6, with 18 bases in between. Germline V lookup: CDR1 LGHNA, CDR2 YSLEER. This CDR3 region has 17 residues. The CDR3, as DNA: TGCGCCAGCAGCCAAGAGGCGGAGGGGTTTCTTGTTCAGCCCCAGCATTTT. As protein: CASSQEAEGFLVQPQHF.

The rearrangement uses TRBV2 and TRBJ1-3; 7 positions match TRBD1. This CDR3 comprises 16 residues. The V segment lost 5 bases and the J segment 0 bases; nucleotides outside the gene matches: 7. Germline V gives CDR1 SNHLY, CDR2 FYNNEI. CDR3 nucleotide sequence: TGTGCCAGCAGTATCCGGACAGGCGCCTCTGGAAACACCATATATTTT. It specifies CASSIRTGASGNTIYF.

The chain carries TRBV27 and TRBJ2-2, with 9 bases aligning to TRBD2. The CDR3 totals 17 residues. Germline values: CDR1 MNHEY, CDR2 SMNVEV (reference sequence). With 2 bases clipped from V and 4 bases from J, the junction kept 8 bases outside the gene matches. The CDR3 region is CASSLMVGGGATGELFF. The CDR3 DNA reads as TGTGCCAGCAGTTTAATGGTGGGCGGGGGGGCCACCGGGGAGCTGTTTTTT.

This sequence joins TRBV19 and TRBJ1-6; D perhaps matches TRBD1 (5 bases). The germline CDR1 and CDR2 sequences are LNHDA and SQIVND (reference sequence). The ends were cut back, 4 bases at V and 10 bases at J, with 14 bases in the middle. The CDR3 is 14 amino acids. The CDR3 loop is CASSTPNAGSPLHF. The CDR3 DNA reads as TGTGCCAGTAGTACCCCCAACGCAGGGTCACCCCTCCACTTT.

The chain joins TRBV28 to TRBJ1-6, with 8 bases that match TRBD1. CDR1 is MDHEN and CDR2 is SYDVKM in the germline V gene. After removal of 4 bases from V and 9 bases from J, the junction contained 8 bases not matched to a gene. The CDR3 extends over 15 amino acids. As DNA, the CDR3 is TGTGCCAGCAGTTCGTCCCGGACAGGGTTTTCACCCCTCCACTTT. Translation gives CASSSSRTGFSPLHF.

This chain's CDR3 is CASSRYQGSTEAFF. DNA of the CDR3: TGTGCCAGCAGCCGGTACCAGGGGAGCACTGAAGCTTTCTTT. The J gene is TRBJ1-1, the V gene TRBV5-6; TRBD1 is a possible D gene (6 bases). CDR1 SGHDT and CDR2 YYEEEE come from the germline V gene. The CDR3 is made up of 14 amino acids. V was trimmed by 4 bases and J by 4 bases, leaving 14 bases between them.

V gene TRBV5-1 combines with J gene TRBJ1-1, with 12 bases identical to TRBD1. V lost 4 bases to trimming and J lost 4 bases; unmatched junction nucleotides: 11. Germline values: CDR1 SGHRS, CDR2 YFSETQ. The CDR3 is made up of 17 amino acids. CDR3 nucleotide sequence: TGCGCCAGCAGCCAGCCCGGGACAGGGGGCTCGGGCACTGAAGCTTTCTTT. Translating it yields CASSQPGTGGSGTEAFF. Full variable domain (outside the CDR3, taken from reference TRBV5-1 and TRBJ1-1): KAGVTQTPRYLIKTRGQQVTLSCSPISGHRSVSWYQQTPGQGLQFLFEYFSETQRNKGNFPGRFSGRQFSNSRSEMNVSTLELGDSALYLCASSQPGTGGSGTEAFFGQGTRLTVV.

The chain combines TRBV5-4 with TRBJ2-1; TRBD2 matches at 10 bases. CDR3 length equals 15 residues. Germline V lookup: CDR1 SGHNT, CDR2 YYREEE (reference sequence). The V and J ends lost 6 bases and 0 bases, in that order; junction bases with no gene match: 3. CDR3 residues: CASNPSGSSYNEQFF. The CDR3 DNA follows: TGTGCCAGCAACCCTAGCGGGAGCTCCTACAATGAGCAGTTCTTC.

This chain links TRBV7-9 with TRBJ1-1, with 9 bases lining up with TRBD1. Germline loops: CDR1 SEHNR, CDR2 FQNEAQ (reference sequence). The CDR3 loop spans 12 amino acids. Trimming at V came to 6 bases and at J to 11 bases, leaving 7 bases not matched to a gene. CDR3 protein: CASRRDREVAFF. Written as DNA, the CDR3 is TGTGCCAGCAGAAGGGACAGGGAGGTCGCTTTCTTT.

The V and J genes are TRBV28 and TRBJ1-2; a weak D match, TRBD1 (6 bases). This CDR3 has 14 residues. Germline V gene sequence: CDR1 MDHEN, CDR2 SYDVKM. Deletions cut 9 bases from V and 3 bases from J, with 17 bases between. The CDR3 bases are TGTGCCAGTACAACACGAAGGGGGTACTATGGCTACACCTTC. Protein product: CASTTRRGYYGYTF.

This clone has only a few counts. The CDR3 coding sequence is TGTGCCAGCAGGTTGACGGGGAACTATGGCTACACCTTC. It encodes CASRLTGNYGYTF. This rearrangement joins TRBV27 to TRBJ1-2; D is uncertain. The ends were cut back, 6 bases at V and 2 bases at J, with 10 bases in the middle. Germline V lookup: CDR1 MNHEY, CDR2 SMNVEV (reference sequence). The CDR3 covers 13 residues.

The chain combines TRBV6-5 with TRBJ2-7; tentatively, D is TRBD1 (5 bases). The CDR3 extends over 12 amino acids. Looked up from germline, CDR1 is MNHEY and CDR2 is SVGAGI. V was cut by 5 bases and J by 6 bases, with 11 bases left in between. The CDR3 region is CASSQGSGEQYF. CDR3 DNA sequence: TGTGCCAGCAGTCAGGGCAGTGGCGAGCAGTACTTC.

This chain connects TRBV7-2 to TRBJ1-6; D gene ambiguous. Germline values: CDR1 SGHTA, CDR2 FQGNSA. V dropped 1 base and J dropped 10 bases, with 5 bases sitting between them. CDR3 length: 12 amino acids. The CDR3 spells CASSLGASPLHF. In DNA, the CDR3 is TGTGCCAGCAGCTTAGGGGCCTCACCCCTCCACTTT.

This clone appeared a few times. V is TRBV30 and J is TRBJ1-3; weak D call: TRBD1 (5 bases). Germline V gene lookup returns CDR1 GTSNPN and CDR2 SVGIG (reference sequence). The CDR3 length is 15 residues. V was cut by 2 bases and J by 1 base, with 12 bases left in between. In nucleotides, the CDR3 is TGTGCCTGGAGTCGTCTCGGGACTTCTGGAAACACCATATATTTT. Translated, it gives CAWSRLGTSGNTIYF. The variable domain in full, completed from reference TRBV30 and TRBJ1-3, reads SQTIHQWPATLVQPVGSPLSLECTVEGTSNPNLYWYRQAAGRGLQLLFYSVGIGQISSEVPQNLSASRPQDRQFILSSKKLLLSDSGFYLCAWSRLGTSGNTIYFGEGSWLTVV.

This clone was detected a few times. The V call is TRBV30, the J call TRBJ1-6, with a tentative D call TRBD1 (6 bases). Germline V CDR1 and CDR2: GTSNPN, SVGIG (reference sequence). The V end lost 0 bases, the J end lost 0 bases, and 12 bases lay between the germline ends. The CDR3 spans 17 residues. The CDR3 protein is CAWSVLDRSSYNSPLHF. In nucleotides, the CDR3 is TGTGCCTGGAGTGTACTGGACAGAAGCTCCTATAATTCACCCCTCCACTTT.

The genes are TRBV2 and TRBJ1-5; 8 bases agree with TRBD1. Germline loops: CDR1 SNHLY, CDR2 FYNNEI. The CDR3 totals 13 residues. After removal of 6 bases from V and 6 bases from J, the junction contained 4 bases not matched to a gene. The CDR3 spells CASRGQAGQPQHF. Here the CDR3 DNA reads TGTGCCAGCAGGGGACAGGCGGGTCAGCCCCAGCATTTT.

The V and J genes are TRBV29-1 and TRBJ2-3, with D possibly TRBD1 on 5 matching bases. V was cut by 5 bases and J by 2 bases, with 14 bases left in between. Germline V gene sequence: CDR1 SQVTM, CDR2 ANQGSEA. The CDR3 runs to 14 residues. CDR3 sequence: CSVTDSVATDTQYF. DNA for the CDR3: TGCAGCGTTACAGACAGCGTAGCCACAGATACGCAGTATTTT.

The chain employs TRBV7-2 and TRBJ2-5; no reliable D call. From germline, CDR1 is SGHTA and CDR2 FQGNSA. This CDR3 region has 13 residues. V lost 1 base, J lost 2 bases, and 5 bases lay in between. The DNA for the CDR3 is TGTGCCAGCAGCTTAGTTAGACAAGAGACCCAGTACTTC. This codes for CASSLVRQETQYF.

This chain links TRBV15 with TRBJ2-2; no reliable D call. V was cut by 0 bases and J by 1 base, with 9 bases left in between. The CDR3 has 16 residues. In germline, CDR1 is LNHNV, CDR2 YYDKDF (reference sequence). Written as DNA, the CDR3 is TGTGCCACCAGCAGAGATATTGGAGAGAACACCGGGGAGCTGTTTTTT. Translated: CATSRDIGENTGELFF. Looking up the rest from reference TRBV15 and TRBJ2-2 gives the full variable domain: DAMVIQNPRYQVTQFGKPVTLSCSQTLNHNVMYWYQQKSSQAPKLLFHYYDKDFNNEADTPDNFQSRRPNTSFCFLDIRSPGLGDTAMYLCATSRDIGENTGELFFGEGSRLTVL.